A single sample is the source of the 19 T cell receptor beta chains below, sequenced in a study of cytomegalovirus exposure and HLA in healthy donors. PCR was performed using 60 Vbeta and 13 Jbeta primers. The method was immunoSEQ multiplex PCR; TCRdb's version includes in-frame clones alone and lacks a portion of them. This table has 150,000 to 200,000 clones, 75% to 85% appearing once. The material sequenced was PBMCs. These receptors came from a woman in her thirties in good health and CMV-seropositive.

The chain couples TRBV9 to TRBJ2-3, with TRBD2 matching over 13 bases. Germline assignment: CDR1 SGDLS and CDR2 YYNGEE. The J segment lost 3 bases and the V segment lost 4 bases, leaving 8 bases of the junction unmatched. This CDR3 comprises 17 residues. The CDR3 reads CASSPRGGLAGTDTQYF. DNA for the CDR3: TGTGCCAGCAGCCCAAGAGGGGGACTAGCGGGGACAGATACGCAGTATTTT.

This clone was counted a few times. The chain combines TRBV6-4 with TRBJ2-1, with 9 bases matching TRBD2. The CDR3 loop spans 15 amino acids. Germline V CDR1 and CDR2: MRHNA, SNTAGT. The ends lost 2 bases at V and 7 bases at J; junction bases unmatched: 6. The CDR3 protein is CASSDGSGSGNEQFF. The DNA for the CDR3 is TGTGCCAGCAGTGACGGTAGCGGGAGCGGTAATGAGCAGTTCTTC.

The chain has TRBV5-6 and TRBJ1-5; no clear D. The CDR3 is 15 residues long. Germline V gives CDR1 SGHDT, CDR2 YYEEEE. Trimming cost V 0 bases and J 1 base, with 8 bases left between them. Here the CDR3 DNA reads TGTGCCAGCAGCTTGGGGCAGCGGAGCAATCAGCCCCAGCATTTT. Its protein product is CASSLGQRSNQPQHF.

This clone showed up just a few times. The rearrangement uses TRBV28 and TRBJ1-5; no clear D. Germline V gene lookup returns CDR1 MDHEN and CDR2 SYDVKM. The CDR3 is 15 residues long. V lost 3 bases to trimming and J lost 4 bases, with 13 bases between them. CDR3 amino acids: CASSFPSLYNQPQHF. The CDR3 nucleotides read TGTGCCAGCAGTTTCCCCAGTCTTTATAATCAGCCCCAGCATTTT.

J is TRBJ2-7 and V is TRBV14, with D tentatively TRBD1 (5 bases). The germline V gene encodes CDR1 SGHDN and CDR2 FVKESK. The V and J ends lost 1 base and 0 bases respectively, with 10 bases between them. The CDR3 loop spans 15 amino acids. The CDR3 here is CASSQGQFSSYEQYF. CDR3 in DNA: TGTGCCAGCAGCCAAGGACAGTTTAGCTCCTACGAGCAGTACTTC.

This clone was observed once. The V call is TRBV13, the J call TRBJ2-7; 14 bases map to TRBD2. The junction had 7 bases not matched to a gene; V was cut back by 5 bases and J by 7 bases. CDR1 and CDR2 from the germline V gene are PRHDT and FYEKMQ (reference sequence). The CDR3 totals 15 residues. CDR3 region: CASSPRGLAGDEQYF. The CDR3 DNA reads TGTGCCAGCAGCCCTAGGGGACTAGCGGGAGATGAGCAGTACTTC. Using reference TRBV13 and TRBJ2-7 for the parts outside the CDR3, the full variable domain is AAGVIQSPRHLIKEKRETATLKCYPIPRHDTVYWYQQGPGQDPQFLISFYEKMQSDKGSIPDRFSAQQFSDYHSELNMSSLELGDSALYFCASSPRGLAGDEQYFGPGTRLTVT.

V is TRBV4-1 and J is TRBJ1-2; TRBD1 aligns across 7 bases. V shed 1 base and J 4 bases; nucleotides not matched to a gene: 18. The CDR3 has 19 residues. Per the germline V gene, CDR1 is MGHRA and CDR2 is YSYEKL. The CDR3 DNA reads TGCGCCAGCAGCCAAGGGTGGGATGACAGGGCCAAAACCGGCTATGGCTACACCTTC. Translating it yields CASSQGWDDRAKTGYGYTF.

The chain joins TRBV6-4 to TRBJ2-1; 7 bases map to TRBD2. V dropped 4 bases and J dropped 7; count of bases not matched to a gene: 4. Germline CDR1 MRHNA, CDR2 SNTAGT. There are 13 residues in the CDR3. The CDR3 protein is CASSVERGNEQFF. The CDR3 coding sequence is TGTGCCAGCAGTGTGGAGCGGGGTAATGAGCAGTTCTTC.

The gene calls are TRBV29-1 and TRBJ2-3, with 11 bases fitting TRBD2. Germline-derived CDR1 and CDR2 are SQVTM and ANQGSEA. The ends lost 6 bases at V and 0 bases at J; junction bases unmatched: 5. The CDR3 consists of 15 residues. The CDR3: CSVETSGVSTDTQYF. The CDR3 DNA reads as TGCAGCGTCGAGACTAGCGGGGTCAGCACAGATACGCAGTATTTT.

The chain recombines TRBV30 with TRBJ1-1, with D perhaps TRBD1 (6 bases). V was cut by 1 base and J by 7 bases, with 16 bases left in between. This CDR3 region has 14 residues. The germline V gene has CDR1 GTSNPN and CDR2 SVGIG (reference sequence). This CDR3 reads CAWSAGDFNNEAFF. The CDR3 coding sequence is TGTGCCTGGAGTGCAGGGGATTTCAATAATGAAGCTTTCTTT.

This clone appeared once. The rearrangement uses TRBV30 and TRBJ2-3, with 12 bases fitting TRBD2. The CDR3 extends over 17 amino acids. Germline-derived CDR1 and CDR2 are GTSNPN and SVGIG (reference sequence). V was pared by 2 bases and J by 2 bases, with 8 bases of the junction left unmatched. The CDR3 coding sequence is TGTGCCTGGAGTCCCCTCGGGACTAGCGGGTTCACAGATACGCAGTATTTT. Encoded protein: CAWSPLGTSGFTDTQYF.

The chain joins TRBV10-1 to TRBJ2-7, with 7 bases lining up with TRBD1. Trimming at V came to 10 bases and at J to 3 bases, leaving 6 bases not matched to a gene. This CDR3 comprises 12 residues. The germline V gene has CDR1 WNHNN and CDR2 SYGVQD (reference sequence). CDR3 residues: CAISTGYYEQYF. The DNA of the CDR3 is TGCGCCATCTCGACAGGGTACTACGAGCAGTACTTC.

This clone showed up just a few times. The chain joins TRBV9 to TRBJ2-3; perhaps TRBD1 as D (6 bases). The CDR3 covers 13 residues. The V and J ends lost 3 bases and 6 bases respectively, with 11 bases between them. CDR1 is SGDLS, CDR2 YYNGEE, per germline. Here the CDR3 DNA reads TGTGCCAGCAGCGCCACAGGGTTGGATACGCAGTATTTT. The encoded protein is CASSATGLDTQYF.

V gene TRBV30 combines with J gene TRBJ1-4, with TRBD1 matching 9 bases. The germline V gene has CDR1 GTSNPN and CDR2 SVGIG (reference sequence). V trimming: 2 bases; J trimming: 7 bases; junction bases outside the gene matches: 11. CDR3 length: 16 amino acids. The CDR3, as DNA: TGTGCCTGGAGTACCCTGTCCGGGACAGGGAGTGAAAAACTGTTTTTT. This encodes CAWSTLSGTGSEKLFF. The full variable domain, its missing parts supplied by reference TRBV30 and TRBJ1-4, is SQTIHQWPATLVQPVGSPLSLECTVEGTSNPNLYWYRQAAGRGLQLLFYSVGIGQISSEVPQNLSASRPQDRQFILSSKKLLLSDSGFYLCAWSTLSGTGSEKLFFGSGTQLSVL.

This clone was detected only a few times. The V call is TRBV13, the J call TRBJ2-7; no reliable D call. Trimming removed 6 bases at V and 6 bases at J, with 9 bases between. CDR1 and CDR2 (germline): PRHDT, FYEKMQ (reference sequence). The CDR3 is 11 residues long. CDR3 protein: CASSEVGEQYF. CDR3 coding DNA: TGTGCCAGCAGTGAGGTCGGCGAGCAGTACTTC. Combining the CDR3 with reference TRBV13 and TRBJ2-7 gives the whole variable domain AAGVIQSPRHLIKEKRETATLKCYPIPRHDTVYWYQQGPGQDPQFLISFYEKMQSDKGSIPDRFSAQQFSDYHSELNMSSLELGDSALYFCASSEVGEQYFGPGTRLTVT.

The V gene is TRBV9, the J gene TRBJ2-5; 16 positions agree with TRBD2. The germline CDR1 and CDR2 sequences are SGDLS and YYNGEE. With 0 bases clipped from V and 5 bases from J, the junction kept 1 base outside the gene matches. The CDR3 is 16 residues long. DNA of the CDR3: TGTGCCAGCAGCGTAGTGGGACTAGCGGGAGGGGAGACCCAGTACTTC. Translated: CASSVVGLAGGETQYF.

CDR3 DNA: TGTGCCAGCAGTTACCAGGGACAGGGGAACTATGGCTACACCTTC. This translates into CASSYQGQGNYGYTF. The chain has TRBV6-5 and TRBJ1-2, with 10 bases fitting TRBD1. V shed 2 bases and J 2 bases; nucleotides not matched to a gene: 2. CDR1 and CDR2 from the germline V gene are MNHEY and SVGAGI. This CDR3 is 15 amino acids long.

V usage is TRBV6-1 and J usage is TRBJ2-2, with TRBD1 as a possible D gene (6 bases). V lost 5 bases to trimming and J lost 8 bases, with 15 bases between them. This CDR3 region has 14 residues. Germline lookup yields CDR1 MNHNS and CDR2 SASEGT. In DNA, the CDR3 is TGTGCCAGCAGTCTTAGACAGGACGGGGGGGAGCTGTTTTTT. Translating gives CASSLRQDGGELFF.

The chain combines TRBV18 with TRBJ1-1; a weak D match, TRBD1 (6 bases). The germline V and J ends were trimmed by 6 bases and 5 bases, with 16 bases remaining between them. The CDR3 length is 14 residues. Germline CDR1 and CDR2: KGHSH and LQKENI. The CDR3 bases are TGTGCCAGCTCCACTACGGGGGGCCGGACTGAAGCTTTCTTT. Its translation: CASSTTGGRTEAFF.